This T cell receptor (beta chain) was recorded in a study of CD8 T cells in ankylosing spondylitis (dated by TCRdb to the late 2010s). As for the study more broadly: The study set out to find disease-linked TCR variants by profiling T cell receptor beta repertoires in ankylosing spondylitis patients and healthy donors. The full study cohort was made up of approximately 27 ankylosing spondylitis patients and 108 healthy donors. Peripheral blood samples were taken, and synovial fluid was additionally collected from ankylosing spondylitis patients. Summary of the overall study and its limitations: The disease-linked clones were reported as significantly enriched in matched synovial fluid samples from ankylosing spondylitis patients. The disease-linked clones showed a CD8+ phenotype and occurred at relatively low frequencies in peripheral blood. Some motif variants were previously reported in synovial fluid and blood of reactive arthritis patients, suggesting common disease-initiation mechanisms. A TCR beta motif of eight highly homologous amino acid variants appeared characteristic of blood from ankylosing spondylitis patients.

This clonotype has just a few counts. Which antigen it targets is not known. Base qualities were left out, and no much larger clone turns up one base away. TCRdb lists the instrument as Illumina HiSeq 2500. Quantitative 5'-RACE with molecular barcodes was the method used to prepare the TCR beta libraries. In the authors' own workflow: Disease-linked TCR variants were identified with a new computational method built on a probabilistic model of VDJ rearrangement. The raw public data were reprocessed by TCRdb itself: fastp quality trimming at Q25, MiXCR clonotype calling, in-frame beta chains only. A single entry per CDR3 protein holds the most common genes and DNA from its merged rows. The V and J calls and clone size are TCRdb's, not the authors'. In this sample the table shows roughly 180,000 distinct CDR3 sequences, around a tenth of which occur a single time. The leading ten clones occupy about 15% of the sample.

The CDR3 runs 18 amino acids, cysteine and phenylalanine included. The only DNA kept is the CDR3, 54 bases in frame from the first base. Trimming costs V 2 bases and J 1 base, and their ends lie 21 bases apart. Sequences DFQATT (CDR1) and SNEGSKA (CDR2) are obtained from the germline V gene (reference sequence). What was sequenced was blood, either unsorted or a sorted T cell fraction (not recorded which). The receptor chain draws on TRBV20-1 and TRBJ2-1; D gene: possibly TRBD2, on 5 matching bases. This TCR was sampled from a female donor with ankylosing spondylitis or in good health (not recorded which). CDR3 loop: CSARSQEQRINSYNEQFF. The DNA sequence reads TGCAGTGCTAGATCCCAGGAGCAGCGGATAAATTCCTACAATGAGCAGTTCTTC.